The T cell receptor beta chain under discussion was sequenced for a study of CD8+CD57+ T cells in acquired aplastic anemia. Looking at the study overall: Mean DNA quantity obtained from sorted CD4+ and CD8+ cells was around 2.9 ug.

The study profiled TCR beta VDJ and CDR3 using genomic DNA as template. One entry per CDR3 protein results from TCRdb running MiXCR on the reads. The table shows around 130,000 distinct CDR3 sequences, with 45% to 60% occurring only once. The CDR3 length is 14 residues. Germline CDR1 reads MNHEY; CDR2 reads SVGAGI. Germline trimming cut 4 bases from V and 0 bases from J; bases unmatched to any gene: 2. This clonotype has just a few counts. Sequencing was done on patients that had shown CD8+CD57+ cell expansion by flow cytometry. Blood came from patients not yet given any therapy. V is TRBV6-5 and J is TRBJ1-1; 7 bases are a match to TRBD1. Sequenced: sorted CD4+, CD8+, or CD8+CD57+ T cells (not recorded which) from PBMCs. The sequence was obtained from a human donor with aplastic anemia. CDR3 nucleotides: TGTGCCAGCAGTTCACAGGGGTTGAACACTGAAGCTTTCTTT. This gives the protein CASSSQGLNTEAFF.